The sample holds many counts of the clone carrying this T cell receptor beta chain. This CDR3 region has 14 residues. Germline V gene sequence: CDR1 LNHDA, CDR2 SQIVND (reference sequence). Trimming shortened V by 3 bases and J by 1 base, and 9 bases separated the two germline ends. This record belongs to a study of patients with pleural tuberculosis. TCRdb reprocessed the reads via MiXCR and lists one record per CDR3 protein. The data show tens of thousands of distinct CDR3 sequences, 15% to 20% seen once. This receptor was taken from a human donor with pleural tuberculosis. The specimen sequenced was peripheral blood. This chain links TRBV19 with TRBJ2-5; D unclear. The CDR3 DNA reads as TGTGCCAGTAGTATCGCAAGCACCCAAGAGACCCAGTACTTC. Translated: CASSIASTQETQYF.